Described below is a single T cell receptor (beta chain) sequence and its context. The target antigen is unknown. The data were obtained in a study of CD8 T cells in ankylosing spondylitis. Broader study findings: Made up of eight or nine highly homologous variants, a TCR beta motif appeared characteristic of ankylosing spondylitis blood. CD8+ disease-linked clones were present at relatively low frequencies in blood.

TCRdb ran MiXCR on the 5' RACE reads and lists one entry per CDR3 protein. Counted here are about 36,000 distinct CDR3 sequences, roughly 13% occurring once; the ten biggest clones make up 32%. V gave up 4 bases and J gave up 5 bases, with 15 bases separating them. Germline CDR1 reads MDHEN; CDR2 reads SYDVKM. The CDR3 consists of 15 residues. This TCR was recovered from a male donor with ankylosing spondylitis. The chain links TRBV28 to TRBJ1-3; D may be TRBD1 (5 bases). The specimen was synovial fluid, either unsorted or a sorted T cell fraction (not recorded which). The CDR3 DNA reads as TGTGCCAGCAGTTGGTGGGACCTCGGGCGAAACACCATATATTTT. Translation: CASSWWDLGRNTIYF.